This T cell receptor (beta chain) was found in a study of T cells in localized non-small cell lung cancer. Generated by immunoSEQ multiplex PCR, the TCRdb table keeps only in-frame clones and is missing some. The repertoire holds just over 20,000 clones, with roughly 84% as singletons. Regarding this clone: The target antigen is unknown.

This CDR3 region has 15 residues. V gave up 0 bases and J gave up 7 bases, with 13 bases separating them. From germline, CDR1 is LGHNA and CDR2 YSLEER. Study results and caveats: With higher T cell density in blood came longer overall survival.

This receptor was identified in a woman between 40 and 69 years old with stage II squamous cell lung carcinoma. The material sequenced was PBMCs, taken before any cancer treatment. V gene TRBV4-3 combines with J gene TRBJ2-1; the D is unclear. The CDR3 DNA is TGCGCCAGCAGCCAAGATCTCCTGGAATGGAATGAGCAGTTCTTC. Its protein is CASSQDLLEWNEQFF.